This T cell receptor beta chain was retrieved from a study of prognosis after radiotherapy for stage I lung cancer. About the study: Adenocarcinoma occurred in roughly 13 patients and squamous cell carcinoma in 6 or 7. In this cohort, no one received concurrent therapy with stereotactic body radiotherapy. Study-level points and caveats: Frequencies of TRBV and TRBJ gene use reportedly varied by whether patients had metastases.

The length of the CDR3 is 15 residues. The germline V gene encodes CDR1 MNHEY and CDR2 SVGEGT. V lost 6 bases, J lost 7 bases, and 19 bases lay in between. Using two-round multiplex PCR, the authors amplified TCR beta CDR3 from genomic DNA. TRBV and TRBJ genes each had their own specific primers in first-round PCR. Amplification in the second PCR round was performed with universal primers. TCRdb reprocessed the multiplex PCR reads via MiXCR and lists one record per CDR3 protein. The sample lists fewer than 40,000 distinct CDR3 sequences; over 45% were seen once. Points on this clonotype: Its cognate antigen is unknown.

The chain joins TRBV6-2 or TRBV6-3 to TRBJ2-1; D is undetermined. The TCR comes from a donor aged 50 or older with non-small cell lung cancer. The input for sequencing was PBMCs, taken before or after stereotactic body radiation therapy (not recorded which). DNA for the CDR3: TGTGCCAGCAGACCACTATTAGCCGGTGTAAATGAGCAGTTCTTC. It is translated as CASRPLLAGVNEQFF.